These 22 T cell receptor beta chains originate from one sample sequenced in a study of neurological immune-mediated disorders. TCRdb redid the calling of the 5' RACE reads with MiXCR, one entry per CDR3 protein. The sample includes some 70,000 distinct CDR3 sequences, 3.5% to 5% of them seen just once. The material sequenced was PBMCs. Every receptor here comes from a man aged 30 to 45 with multiple sclerosis.

This clonotype has a count of ten or more. The chain couples TRBV5-5 to TRBJ1-1, with TRBD1 as a possible D gene (6 bases). The CDR3 has 15 amino acids. Germline lookup yields CDR1 SGHKS and CDR2 YYEKEE (reference sequence). V was pared by 1 base and J by 3 bases, with 13 bases between. The CDR3 loop is CASSLPWGAHTEAFF. The CDR3 DNA reads as TGTGCCAGCAGCTTGCCCTGGGGGGCCCACACTGAAGCTTTCTTT.

This clonotype was counted many times. V usage is TRBV24-1 and J usage is TRBJ2-2; TRBD2 might be the D (5 bases). V was shortened by 0 bases and J by 7 bases, with 14 bases between the two germline ends. Looked up from germline, CDR1 is KGHDR and CDR2 is SFDVKD. This CDR3 has 16 amino acids. CDR3 sequence reads: CATSDLPRSRGGELFF. In DNA, the CDR3 is TGTGCCACCAGTGATTTGCCTAGGAGCCGGGGCGGGGAGCTGTTTTTT.

This clonotype was seen ten or more times. The J gene is TRBJ2-1, the V gene TRBV29-1; a weak D match, TRBD1 (6 bases). The CDR3 is 13 amino acids. Germline CDR1 SQVTM, CDR2 ANQGSEA. Trimming stripped 4 bases from V and 5 bases from J, with 12 bases between. CDR3 amino acids: CSVVGQGNNEQFF. CDR3 sequence (DNA): TGCAGCGTTGTGGGACAAGGCAACAATGAGCAGTTCTTC.

This clonotype was recorded many times. The chain has TRBV5-1 and TRBJ2-3; the D is unclear. Looked up from germline, CDR1 is SGHRS and CDR2 is YFSETQ. This CDR3 has 15 residues. The V end lost 1 base, the J end lost 2 bases, and 11 bases lay between the germline ends. The chain's CDR3 is CASSLRAYYTDTQYF. In nucleotides, the CDR3 is TGCGCCAGCAGCTTGAGGGCCTACTACACAGATACGCAGTATTTT.

This clonotype was counted a few times. V and J are TRBV25-1 and TRBJ1-1; 7 positions agree with TRBD1. Per germline, CDR1 MGHDK and CDR2 SYGVNS. CDR3 length equals 13 residues. V shed 7 bases, J shed 5 bases, and the junction held 7 bases outside the gene matches. This CDR3 reads CASMGQHLTEAFF. DNA for the CDR3: TGTGCCAGCATGGGACAGCATCTTACTGAAGCTTTCTTT.

Ten or more counts support this clonotype. V is TRBV20-1 and J is TRBJ1-4; maybe TRBD1 (6 bases). Germline V gene data show CDR1 as DFQATT and CDR2 as SNEGSKA (reference sequence). The CDR3 is 14 residues long. The V gene lost 5 bases and the J gene lost 6 bases, with 16 bases spanning the gap. CDR3: CSAASGTPDEKLFF. The CDR3 nucleotides read TGCAGTGCTGCATCCGGGACACCGGATGAAAAACTGTTTTTT.

This clonotype was seen many times. The genes are TRBV12-3 or TRBV12-4 and TRBJ2-1, with D maybe TRBD2 (7 bases). There are 13 residues in the CDR3. The V end was cut by 3 bases, the J end by 10 bases, with 13 bases between. The CDR3 nucleotides are TGTGCCAGCAGTTTGACGGGGGGCGAGGAGCAGTTCTTC. Its translation: CASSLTGGEEQFF.

This clonotype was seen at least ten times. The gene calls are TRBV11-3 and TRBJ2-3, with 9 bases identical to TRBD2. From germline, CDR1 is SGHNT and CDR2 YENEEA. CDR3 size: 16 residues. V was pared by 5 bases and J by 1 base, with 7 bases of the junction left unmatched. The CDR3 sequence is CASSPGTSSRTDTQYF. In DNA form, the CDR3 reads TGTGCCAGCAGCCCGGGGACTAGCAGCCGCACAGATACGCAGTATTTT.

The table lists this clonotype with many counts. This chain uses TRBV5-1 with TRBJ2-1, with D perhaps matching TRBD2 (5 bases). Germline values: CDR1 SGHRS, CDR2 YFSETQ. Deletions cut 3 bases from V and 10 bases from J, with 11 bases between. The CDR3 runs to 12 residues. In DNA form, the CDR3 reads TGCGCCAGCAGCTCCAGAGGGCCCGAGCAGTTCTTC. This codes for CASSSRGPEQFF.

This clonotype was seen ten or more times. J is TRBJ1-1 and V is TRBV10-3; the D is unclear. The germline V gene encodes CDR1 ENHRY and CDR2 SYGVKD. V dropped 3 bases and J dropped 5 bases, with 13 bases sitting between them. CDR3 size: 14 residues. CDR3 nucleotide sequence: TGTGCCATCAGTGACTCTGTCTTGAGGACTGAAGCTTTCTTT. Encoded protein: CAISDSVLRTEAFF.

This clonotype was detected a few times. The gene calls are TRBV5-6 and TRBJ2-3; D not resolved. The CDR3 is made up of 16 amino acids. Trimming cost V 2 bases and J 2 bases, with 15 bases left between them. CDR1 and CDR2 from the germline V gene are SGHDT and YYEEEE. CDR3 protein: CASSFLRRLLTDTQYF. The CDR3 nucleotides are TGTGCCAGCAGCTTTTTGCGACGGCTACTCACAGATACGCAGTATTTT.

The table lists this clonotype with many counts. The chain links TRBV4-2 to TRBJ2-2, with D maybe TRBD2 (5 bases). In germline, CDR1 is LGHNA, CDR2 YNFKEQ. The length of the CDR3 is 16 residues. V was shortened by 0 bases and J by 4 bases, with 12 bases between the two germline ends. The CDR3 sequence: CASSQDGEGGTGELFF. In DNA form, the CDR3 reads TGTGCCAGCAGCCAAGATGGGGAAGGAGGCACCGGGGAGCTGTTTTTT.

In its sample, this clonotype was seen a few times. The junction differs from germline at one of its ends, possibly a read error. The rearrangement joins TRBV4-2 to TRBJ1-5; D gene uncertain. CDR1 and CDR2 from the germline V gene are LGHNA and YNFKEQ. The CDR3 runs to 12 residues. The DNA for the CDR3 is TGTGCCAGCAGCCGTCCCGATCAGCCCCAGAATTTT. Translating it yields CASSRPDQPQNF.

At least ten counts were recorded for this clonotype. The rearrangement links TRBV11-2 to TRBJ1-1, with D hard to call. V lost 3 bases and J lost 2, with 7 bases in between. The CDR3 covers 13 residues. Germline V CDR1 and CDR2: SGHAT, FQNNGV. CDR3 in DNA: TGTGCCAGCAGCTTTTCAACTAACACTGAAGCTTTCTTT. It yields the protein CASSFSTNTEAFF.

The rearrangement joins TRBV11-3 to TRBJ1-1; no definite D call. The CDR3 totals 14 residues. The V gene lost 2 bases and the J gene lost 1 base, with 8 bases spanning the gap. Germline V gene sequence: CDR1 SGHNT, CDR2 YENEEA. DNA for the CDR3: TGTGCCAGCAGCTTATTCATGGGGAACACTGAAGCTTTCTTT. Translation gives CASSLFMGNTEAFF.

This clonotype was seen repeatedly, ten times or more. The chain recombines TRBV12-3 or TRBV12-4 with TRBJ1-1; possibly TRBD1 for D (5 bases). The ends were cut back, 3 bases at V and 0 bases at J, with 14 bases in the middle. CDR3 length equals 16 residues. The DNA for the CDR3 is TGTGCCAGCAGTTTCTGGCTAGGGGACCTGAACACTGAAGCTTTCTTT. As protein: CASSFWLGDLNTEAFF.

This clonotype was observed at least ten times. The chain carries TRBV5-1 and TRBJ2-3, with 9 bases identical to TRBD2. Germline CDR1 is SGHRS and CDR2 is YFSETQ. The CDR3 is 15 residues long. With 0 bases clipped from V and 3 bases from J, the junction kept 2 bases outside the gene matches. The CDR3 protein is CASSLVSGGTDTQYF. In DNA form, the CDR3 reads TGCGCCAGCAGCTTGGTTAGCGGGGGAACAGATACGCAGTATTTT.

This clonotype was observed a handful of times. The chain uses TRBV5-1 and TRBJ1-1, with D hard to call. CDR1 SGHRS and CDR2 YFSETQ come from the germline V gene. Trimming removed 0 bases from V and 1 base from J, with 7 bases in between. This CDR3 is built from 14 residues. The CDR3 sequence: CASSLEQKNTEAFF. The CDR3 coding sequence is TGCGCCAGCAGCTTGGAACAGAAGAACACTGAAGCTTTCTTT.

This clonotype occurred a few times. The chain employs TRBV24-1 and TRBJ2-3; a possible D gene is TRBD2 (6 bases). V dropped 9 bases and J dropped 2 bases, with 14 bases sitting between them. CDR1 is KGHDR, CDR2 SFDVKD, per germline. CDR3 size: 14 residues. Written as DNA, the CDR3 is TGTGCCACCGCCCGGACTACATCCACAGATACGCAGTATTTT. It specifies CATARTTSTDTQYF.

Note on this clonotype: A much larger clone differs by one base, so this may be a read error. The chain is built from TRBV9 and TRBJ1-2; D is undetermined. Per germline, CDR1 SGDLS and CDR2 YYNGEE. The CDR3 has 15 amino acids. The ends were cut back, 3 bases at V and 8 bases at J, with 20 bases in the middle. CDR3 amino acids: CASSADPKGSVGYTF. Here the CDR3 DNA reads TGTGCCAGCAGCGCCGACCCTAAGGGTTCCGTAGGCTACACCTTC. Full variable domain (missing parts from reference TRBV9 and TRBJ1-2): DSGVTQTPKHLITATGQRVTLRCSPRSGDLSVYWYQQSLDQGLQFLIQYYNGEERAKGNILERFSAQQFPDLHSELNLSSLELGDSALYFCASSADPKGSVGYTFGSGTRLTVV.

The chain is built from TRBV10-1 and TRBJ2-7; D is undetermined. The CDR3 runs to 13 residues. V gave up 0 bases and J gave up 8 bases, with 11 bases separating them. Germline CDR1 and CDR2: WNHNN and SYGVQD (reference sequence). The CDR3 loop is CASSESPGTQQYF. The CDR3 coding sequence is TGCGCCAGCAGTGAGTCCCCAGGTACGCAGCAGTACTTC.

This clonotype was seen repeatedly, ten times or more. This rearrangement joins TRBV4-1 to TRBJ1-5, with 10 bases that match TRBD1. In germline, CDR1 is MGHRA, CDR2 YSYEKL. There are 15 residues in the CDR3. V lost 3 bases to trimming and J lost 2 bases; unmatched junction nucleotides: 1. CDR3 in DNA: TGCGCCAGCAGCCAGGGGACAGGGGGCAATCAGCCCCAGCATTTT. It is translated as CASSQGTGGNQPQHF.